Below, 3 T cell receptor beta chains from the same sample are listed, as sequenced in a study of control samples from healthy donors and cancer patients. Method: immunoSEQ multiplex PCR; TCRdb's copy keeps in-frame clones and lacks some. The sample has more than 85,000 clones; around 90% are singletons. Material: blood. Receptors were obtained from a woman aged 18-35 years in good health.

CDR3 nucleotide sequence: TGTGCCAGCAGTTACTCGAAAGGGGGCTCTGGAAACACCATATATTTT. Its translation: CASSYSKGGSGNTIYF. The chain has TRBV6-5 and TRBJ1-3; the D gene is possibly TRBD1 (6 bases). Germline lookup yields CDR1 MNHEY and CDR2 SVGAGI. CDR3 size: 16 residues. V lost 0 bases and J lost 0, with 9 bases in between.

V is TRBV19 and J is TRBJ2-2, with 12 nucleotides matching TRBD2. V lost 4 bases, J lost 2 bases, and 2 bases stayed unmatched. The CDR3 extends over 16 amino acids. CDR1 and CDR2 (germline): LNHDA, SQIVND (reference sequence). In DNA, the CDR3 is TGTGCCAGTAGTAGACTAGCGGGGGCCAACACCGGGGAGCTGTTTTTT. It specifies CASSRLAGANTGELFF.

The V gene is TRBV4-3, the J gene TRBJ2-1, with D tentatively TRBD2 (5 bases). This CDR3 has 15 amino acids. Trimming cost V 4 bases and J 0 bases, with 10 bases left between them. From germline, CDR1 is LGHNA and CDR2 YSLEER. Here the CDR3 reads CASSPEVSSYNEQFF. The CDR3 nucleotides are TGCGCCAGCAGCCCGGAGGTCAGCTCCTACAATGAGCAGTTCTTC.